The source of this T cell receptor (beta chain) is a study of preoperative IRX-2 immunotherapy in early breast cancer. Assay: immunoSEQ multiplex PCR; the TCRdb copy retains only in-frame clones and omits some. Among 24,000 or so clones listed, approximately 84% were seen once. Treatment reported: preoperative locoregional IRX-2 cytokine immunotherapy. The V and J ends lost 4 bases and 2 bases respectively, with 12 bases between them. Germline V gene lookup returns CDR1 SGHRS and CDR2 YFSETQ. The CDR3 spans 15 residues. Sequenced here: lymph node tissue, sampled before IRX-2 immunotherapy. The TCR comes from a human donor with breast cancer. The chain has TRBV5-1 and TRBJ1-4; D is perhaps TRBD1 (6 bases). In nucleotides, the CDR3 is TGCGCCAGCAGCCAACAGGGTAATACTAATGAAAAACTGTTTTTT. This sequence encodes CASSQQGNTNEKLFF.